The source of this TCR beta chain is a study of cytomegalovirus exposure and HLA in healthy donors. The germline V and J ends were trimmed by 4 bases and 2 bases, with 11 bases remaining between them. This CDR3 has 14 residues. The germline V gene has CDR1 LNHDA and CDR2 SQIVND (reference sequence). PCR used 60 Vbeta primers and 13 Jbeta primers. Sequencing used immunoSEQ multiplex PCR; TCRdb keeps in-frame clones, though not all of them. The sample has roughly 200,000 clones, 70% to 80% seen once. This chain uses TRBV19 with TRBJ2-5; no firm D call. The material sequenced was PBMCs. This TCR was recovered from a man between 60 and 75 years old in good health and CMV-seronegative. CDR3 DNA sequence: TGTGCCAGTAGTAAAATGGCAGCGCAAGAGACCCAGTACTTC. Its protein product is CASSKMAAQETQYF.